The 32 T cell receptor beta chains reported below all come from one sample, sequenced in a study of T-cell reconstitution after alpha-beta-depleted transplantation in children. Library preparation (for TCRbeta) was performed with unique molecular identifiers. TCRdb analysed the PCR reads with MiXCR anew, one entry per CDR3 protein. The profile shows roughly 200,000 distinct CDR3 sequences, 13% to 15% of them singletons. Specimen: PBMCs from the stem cell graft donor, collected from the stem cell graft. Receptors were obtained from a human donor who donated a stem cell graft to a child with acute lymphoblastic leukemia.

This clonotype was counted at least ten times. The chain recombines TRBV2 with TRBJ2-1; maybe TRBD2 (6 bases). CDR3 length: 13 residues. The V gene lost 8 bases and the J gene lost 4 bases, with 12 bases spanning the gap. Germline loops: CDR1 SNHLY, CDR2 FYNNEI. The CDR3 DNA follows: TGTGCCAGCTCAAGGGACTCATACAATGAGCAGTTCTTC. Protein product: CASSRDSYNEQFF.

As DNA, the CDR3 is TGTGCCAGCAGCAAAAATCCGGGGTACGGGCTGTTTTTT. Amino acid sequence: CASSKNPGYGLFF. This sequence joins TRBV11-2 and TRBJ2-2, with D possibly TRBD2 on 5 matching bases. Germline loops: CDR1 SGHAT, CDR2 FQNNGV. The CDR3 is 13 residues long. V lost 5 bases, J lost 13 bases, and 17 bases lay in between. Full variable domain (rest looked up from reference TRBV11-2 and TRBJ2-2): EAGVAQSPRYKIIEKRQSVAFWCNPISGHATLYWYQQILGQGPKLLIQFQNNGVVDDSQLPKDRFSAERLKGVDSTLKIQPAKLEDSAVYLCASSKNPGYGLFFGEGSRLTVL.

Concerning this clonotype: Possible read error: a much larger clone is one base away. This rearrangement joins TRBV6-4 to TRBJ2-5; no clear D gene. This CDR3 is 11 amino acids long. Germline-derived CDR1 and CDR2 are MRHNA and SNTAGT. The CDR3 nucleotides read TGTGCCAGCAGGACTGGAGAGATCCAGTACTTC. Amino acid sequence: CASRTGEIQYF.

This clonotype was seen ten or more times. This sequence joins TRBV11-2 and TRBJ1-1; D remains ambiguous. The length of the CDR3 is 14 residues. Germline CDR1 SGHAT, CDR2 FQNNGV. The germline V and J ends were trimmed by 1 base and 0 bases, with 6 bases remaining between them. CDR3 sequence: CASSLVSLNTEAFF. The CDR3 nucleotides are TGTGCCAGCAGCTTAGTGAGTCTGAACACTGAAGCTTTCTTT.

This clonotype showed up many times. The chain carries TRBV28 and TRBJ1-2, with no clear D. Germline V gene sequence: CDR1 MDHEN, CDR2 SYDVKM. This CDR3 is built from 14 residues. V was clipped by 6 bases and J by 4 bases, with 15 bases between them. CDR3 bases: TGTGCCAGCAGCTTACTAGAGGACGGCTATGGCTACACCTTC. As protein: CASSLLEDGYGYTF.

Comments on this clonotype: Being one base from a much bigger clone, this may be a read error. The V and J genes are TRBV5-1 and TRBJ2-1, with no clear D. Germline V gene lookup returns CDR1 SGHRS and CDR2 YFSETQ. Trimming left V 2 bases short and J 7 bases short, with 10 bases between. CDR3 length equals 13 residues. CDR3 nucleotide sequence: TGCGCCAGCAGCTTCACCCCGGCAAATGAGCAGTTCTTC. Protein product: CASSFTPANEQFF.

This clonotype was found many times. The chain employs TRBV5-1 and TRBJ2-5, with D hard to call. Germline CDR1 SGHRS, CDR2 YFSETQ. Trimming shortened V by 0 bases and J by 0 bases, and 9 bases separated the two germline ends. CDR3 size: 15 residues. The CDR3 loop reads CASSLGGGHQETQYF. CDR3 bases: TGCGCCAGCAGCTTGGGCGGCGGACACCAAGAGACCCAGTACTTC.

This clonotype was seen at least ten times. The chain joins TRBV5-1 to TRBJ2-7, with D maybe TRBD1 (5 bases). The V and J ends lost 0 bases and 5 bases respectively, with 9 bases between them. This CDR3 is built from 13 residues. Per germline, CDR1 SGHRS and CDR2 YFSETQ. CDR3 sequence (DNA): TGCGCCAGCAGCTTGGGACAGCCCGACGAGCAGTACTTC. Residues: CASSLGQPDEQYF.

V and J are TRBV5-1 and TRBJ1-6; D might be TRBD1 (5 bases). Germline V gene sequence: CDR1 SGHRS, CDR2 YFSETQ. There are 16 residues in the CDR3. Trimming left V 0 bases short and J 2 bases short, with 9 bases between. This CDR3 is CASSLEGRTYNSPLHF. The CDR3 DNA sequence: TGCGCCAGCAGCTTGGAGGGGCGCACCTATAATTCACCCCTCCACTTT.

Worth noting for this clonotype: This may stem from a read error, because a much larger clone lies one nucleotide away. The V and J genes are TRBV6-5 and TRBJ1-4; D is possibly TRBD1 (6 bases). The CDR3 length is 15 residues. From germline, CDR1 is MNHEY and CDR2 SVGAGI. CDR3 in amino acids: CASSFRGATNQKLFF. CDR3 nucleotides: TGTGCCAGCAGTTTCCGGGGGGCAACTAATCAAAAACTGTTTTTT.

This clonotype was seen repeatedly, ten times or more. This chain joins TRBV24-1 and TRBJ2-5; no clear D gene. Germline values: CDR1 KGHDR, CDR2 SFDVKD. The CDR3 is 12 amino acids. V lost 4 bases to trimming and J lost 4 bases, with 6 bases between them. The CDR3 loop is CATSDRTETQYF. For the CDR3, the DNA is TGTGCCACCAGTGACAGAACAGAGACCCAGTACTTC.

The chain carries TRBV10-3 and TRBJ2-7, with 8 bases identical to TRBD2. CDR1 ENHRY and CDR2 SYGVKD come from the germline V gene. The CDR3 covers 14 residues. Trimming at V came to 3 bases and at J to 3 bases, leaving 4 bases not matched to a gene. Here the CDR3 DNA reads TGTGCCATCAGTGACGGGAGGGCCGACTACGAGCAGTACTTC. Translating it yields CAISDGRADYEQYF.

This clonotype was counted ten times or more. This chain joins TRBV5-1 and TRBJ2-1; tentatively, D is TRBD2 (6 bases). The germline CDR1 and CDR2 sequences are SGHRS and YFSETQ. This CDR3 is built from 13 residues. Deletions cut 4 bases from V and 15 bases from J, with 20 bases between. CDR3 sequence (DNA): TGCGCCAGCAGCCTCACCACGGGGGTGGATCGGTTCTTC. It encodes CASSLTTGVDRFF.

This clonotype was detected many times. The chain combines TRBV29-1 with TRBJ1-2; 7 bases align to TRBD1. After removal of 7 bases from V and 2 bases from J, the junction contained 10 bases not matched to a gene. The length of the CDR3 is 14 residues. Germline CDR1 reads SQVTM; CDR2 reads ANQGSEA. The DNA of the CDR3 is TGCAGCGCCTCTCGACAGGGTTTGAACTATGGCTACACCTTC. Translated, it gives CSASRQGLNYGYTF.

This clonotype showed up many times. This chain uses TRBV20-1 with TRBJ2-7; no definite D call. Germline loops: CDR1 DFQATT, CDR2 SNEGSKA (reference sequence). Between the trimmed V and J ends, which lost 3 bases and 7 bases, there was a span of 7 bases. The CDR3 totals 10 residues. CDR3 loop: CSARVWEQYF. In nucleotides, the CDR3 is TGCAGTGCTAGGGTTTGGGAGCAGTACTTC.

This clonotype has more than one count but fewer than ten. The V gene is TRBV5-1, the J gene TRBJ2-2; 7 bases line up with TRBD2. The V segment lost 4 bases and the J segment 3 bases; nucleotides outside the gene matches: 9. CDR1 SGHRS and CDR2 YFSETQ come from the germline V gene. The CDR3 sequence is 16 residues long. CDR3 residues: CASSPGGDYDTGELFF. The CDR3 region has the DNA TGCGCCAGCAGCCCGGGCGGGGACTACGACACCGGGGAGCTGTTTTTT.

This clonotype was counted ten times or more. The chain employs TRBV5-1 and TRBJ2-3; D call uncertain. The germline V gene has CDR1 SGHRS and CDR2 YFSETQ. Trimming removed 0 bases from V and 5 bases from J, with 13 bases in between. The CDR3 is 15 residues long. CDR3 nucleotides: TGCGCCAGCAGCTTGGCCAGACCCTCGGGAGATACGCAGTATTTT. Translated: CASSLARPSGDTQYF. Filled out from reference TRBV5-1 and TRBJ2-3, the complete variable domain reads KAGVTQTPRYLIKTRGQQVTLSCSPISGHRSVSWYQQTPGQGLQFLFEYFSETQRNKGNFPGRFSGRQFSNSRSEMNVSTLELGDSALYLCASSLARPSGDTQYFGPGTRLTVL.

At least ten counts were recorded for this clonotype. V usage is TRBV10-2 and J usage is TRBJ2-1; no clear D gene. Per germline, CDR1 WSHSY and CDR2 SAAADI. Trimming took 4 bases from V and 7 from J, leaving 8 bases between them. The CDR3 extends over 12 amino acids. The CDR3 DNA sequence: TGCGCCAGCAGTGTTGGTGTGAATGAGCAGTTCTTC. Its translation: CASSVGVNEQFF.

This clonotype was counted at least ten times. CDR3 DNA sequence: TGTGCCAGCAGCCAAGCAGGGTCGGGACAAGGGGGAGAGACCCAGTACTTC. It specifies CASSQAGSGQGGETQYF. The chain couples TRBV4-2 to TRBJ2-5; weak D call: TRBD1 (6 bases). V lost 1 base and J lost 4, with 19 bases in between. This CDR3 comprises 17 residues. Germline CDR1 LGHNA, CDR2 YNFKEQ.

This clonotype was counted ten times or more. The rearrangement joins TRBV12-3 or TRBV12-4 to TRBJ1-2; D remains ambiguous. The ends were cut back, 3 bases at V and 5 bases at J, with 7 bases in the middle. This CDR3 is 12 amino acids long. The CDR3 reads CASSLNPYGYTF. DNA of the CDR3: TGTGCCAGCAGTTTGAATCCTTATGGCTACACCTTC.

This clonotype was observed many times. The V call is TRBV5-6, the J call TRBJ2-3; D ambiguous. The CDR3 is 15 amino acids. V was clipped by 2 bases and J by 2 bases, with 12 bases between them. Germline CDR1 is SGHDT and CDR2 is YYEEEE. The CDR3 here is CASSFRARNTDTQYF. Written as DNA, the CDR3 is TGTGCCAGCAGCTTTAGAGCGCGTAACACAGATACGCAGTATTTT.

In this sample, this clonotype turned up many times. V gene TRBV12-3 or TRBV12-4 combines with J gene TRBJ2-3, with D unresolved. The CDR3 extends over 16 amino acids. V lost 3 bases to trimming and J lost 7 bases, with 20 bases between them. This CDR3 is CASSFDVAPAQNTQYF. CDR3 in DNA: TGTGCCAGCAGTTTCGATGTAGCTCCAGCTCAAAATACGCAGTATTTT.

This clonotype was detected many times. The rearrangement joins TRBV7-8 to TRBJ2-3, with D possibly matching TRBD1 (6 bases). CDR1 and CDR2 from the germline V gene are SGHVS and FQNEAQ. The CDR3 has 18 amino acids. Trimming pared 0 bases from V and 4 bases from J, leaving 20 bases between. The CDR3, as DNA: TGTGCCAGCAGCTTAGCCACGATCCAGGGGAGCGCGTCAGATACGCAGTATTTT. Translated: CASSLATIQGSASDTQYF.

This clonotype showed up many times. The V and J genes are TRBV19 and TRBJ1-1; D gene ambiguous. Germline CDR1 reads LNHDA; CDR2 reads SQIVND (reference sequence). Trimming took 6 bases from V and 3 from J, leaving 2 bases between them. The CDR3 is 10 residues long. The CDR3 loop reads CASRHTEAFF. CDR3 sequence (DNA): TGTGCCAGTAGGCACACTGAAGCTTTCTTT.

The sample holds many counts of this clonotype. The chain has TRBV30 and TRBJ1-1, with D uncertain. Germline CDR1 is GTSNPN and CDR2 is SVGIG (reference sequence). The germline V and J ends were trimmed by 4 bases and 5 bases, with 8 bases remaining between them. This CDR3 region has 11 residues. CDR3 nucleotide sequence: TGTGCCTGGATGGAGGTAACTGAAGCTTTCTTT. Translation gives CAWMEVTEAFF.

This clonotype occurred a few times. The V and J genes are TRBV5-1 and TRBJ2-7, with 7 nucleotides matching TRBD2. Germline CDR1 reads SGHRS; CDR2 reads YFSETQ. The CDR3 length is 16 residues. V lost 0 bases, J lost 6 bases, and 12 bases stayed unmatched. CDR3 loop: CASSLEAPPGEGEQYF. The DNA for the CDR3 is TGCGCCAGCAGCTTGGAAGCACCCCCGGGGGAGGGCGAGCAGTACTTC.

In this sample, this clonotype turned up many times. The chain employs TRBV12-3 or TRBV12-4 and TRBJ1-5, with a tentative D call TRBD1 (5 bases). CDR3 length: 15 residues. V lost 5 bases, J lost 0 bases, and 11 bases lay in between. This CDR3 reads CASSPQGLSNQPQHF. The CDR3 DNA reads TGTGCCAGCAGTCCTCAGGGACTTAGCAATCAGCCCCAGCATTTT.

This clonotype has ten or more counts. V is TRBV4-2 and J is TRBJ2-7; D not certain. V was trimmed by 0 bases and J by 5 bases, leaving 8 bases between them. The V gene's germline CDR1 is LGHNA and CDR2 YNFKEQ. The CDR3 length is 13 residues. The CDR3 coding sequence is TGTGCCAGCAGCCAAGAAAGCACCCACGAGCAGTACTTC. Residues: CASSQESTHEQYF.

This clonotype was counted ten times or more. The chain combines TRBV11-2 with TRBJ2-5; 11 bases are a match to TRBD1. The germline gives CDR1 SGHAT, CDR2 FQNNGV. This CDR3 spans 18 amino acids. With 5 bases clipped from V and 1 base from J, the junction kept 12 bases outside the gene matches. CDR3 coding DNA: TGTGCCAGCAGCCCGAGTGGGACAGGGGGGTCTCGCCAAGAGACCCAGTACTTC. This codes for CASSPSGTGGSRQETQYF. The whole variable domain, remainder taken from reference TRBV11-2 and TRBJ2-5, is EAGVAQSPRYKIIEKRQSVAFWCNPISGHATLYWYQQILGQGPKLLIQFQNNGVVDDSQLPKDRFSAERLKGVDSTLKIQPAKLEDSAVYLCASSPSGTGGSRQETQYFGPGTRLLVL.

As DNA, the CDR3 is TGTGCCAGCAGCCCGGTCCAAGATAGCCGAGCCGAGACCCAGTACTTC. Protein: CASSPVQDSRAETQYF. The V and J genes are TRBV6-1 and TRBJ2-5; D unclear. CDR1 and CDR2 (germline): MNHNS, SASEGT. V shed 6 bases and J shed 5 bases, with 22 bases lying between them. The CDR3 sequence is 16 residues long.

Worth noting for this clonotype: This could be a read error, since a much larger clone is one nucleotide away. V is TRBV19 and J is TRBJ1-4; D gene ambiguous. The V and J ends lost 5 bases and 6 bases respectively, with 16 bases between them. Germline assignment: CDR1 LNHDA and CDR2 SQIVND (reference sequence). The CDR3 sequence is 15 residues long. Here the CDR3 reads CASSLPGDHHEKLFF. The CDR3 DNA reads TGTGCCAGTAGTCTTCCGGGCGATCACCATGAAAAACTGTTTTTT.

This clonotype appeared many times. CDR3 protein: CASSPWGTNRSGHQETQYF. CDR3 DNA: TGCGCCAGCAGCCCCTGGGGAACAAATAGATCGGGACACCAAGAGACCCAGTACTTC. The genes are TRBV5-1 and TRBJ2-5, with D perhaps being TRBD1 or TRBD2 (5 bases each). This CDR3 is 19 amino acids long. Germline values: CDR1 SGHRS, CDR2 YFSETQ. Deletions cut 4 bases from V and 0 bases from J, with 25 bases between.